What follows describes a single TCR beta chain. Then a second PCR, running about 6 to 11 cycles, was carried out with a sample-barcoded 5' primer and a J-beta primer mix. TCRdb recomputed calls from the 5' RACE reads with MiXCR, one row per CDR3 protein. Here the sample spans about 600,000 distinct CDR3 sequences, 40% to 55% being singletons. This record belongs to a study of blood T cells in healthy people across ages. At the level of the study: Template-switching capture recovered about one barcoded beta molecule per two T cells.

The germline gives CDR1 DFQATT, CDR2 SNEGSKA (reference sequence). V lost 6 bases and J lost 3, with 13 bases in between. This CDR3 spans 13 amino acids. V gene TRBV20-1 combines with J gene TRBJ2-3; possible D gene TRBD1, 5 bases. The origin of this receptor is an elderly man in good health. The sample was blood. The CDR3 here is CSAGRHRTDTQYF. In DNA, the CDR3 is TGCAGTGCCGGACGGCACAGGACAGATACGCAGTATTTT.